This TCR beta chain was obtained from a study of control samples from healthy donors and cancer patients. Sequencing used immunoSEQ multiplex PCR; TCRdb keeps in-frame clones, though not all of them. The sample lists around 64,000 clones, about nine tenths occurring once. Trimming cost V 4 bases and J 2 bases; bases outside gene matches: 6. This CDR3 is 17 amino acids long. Germline loops: CDR1 KGHDR, CDR2 SFDVKD. The sequenced sample consisted of PBMCs. The source is a man aged 55-75 years with colorectal cancer. This chain links TRBV24-1 with TRBJ1-3; 11 bases fit TRBD1. The CDR3 coding sequence is TGTGCCACCAGTGACCCCGGACAGGGGGCTGCTGGAAACACCATATATTTT. This gives the protein CATSDPGQGAAGNTIYF.